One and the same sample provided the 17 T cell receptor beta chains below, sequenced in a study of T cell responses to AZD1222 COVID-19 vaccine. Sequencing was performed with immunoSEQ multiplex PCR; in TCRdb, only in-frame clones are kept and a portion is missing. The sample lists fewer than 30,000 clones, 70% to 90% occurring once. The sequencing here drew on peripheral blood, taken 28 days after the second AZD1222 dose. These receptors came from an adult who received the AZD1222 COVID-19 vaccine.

CDR3 region: CASSQKDRGNTIYF. Here the CDR3 DNA reads TGTGCCAGCAGCCAAAAGGACCGAGGAAACACCATATATTTT. The genes are TRBV6-5 and TRBJ1-3; the D is unclear. The CDR3 runs 14 residues. The germline V gene encodes CDR1 MNHEY and CDR2 SVGAGI. V was clipped by 6 bases and J by 4 bases, with 13 bases between them.

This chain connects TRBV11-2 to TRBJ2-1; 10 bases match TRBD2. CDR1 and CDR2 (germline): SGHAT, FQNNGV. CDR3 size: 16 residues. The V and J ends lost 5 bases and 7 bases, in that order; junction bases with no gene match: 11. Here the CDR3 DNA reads TGTGCCAGCAGCCCTAGACTAGCGGGTCTGATAAATGAGCAGTTCTTC. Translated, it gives CASSPRLAGLINEQFF.

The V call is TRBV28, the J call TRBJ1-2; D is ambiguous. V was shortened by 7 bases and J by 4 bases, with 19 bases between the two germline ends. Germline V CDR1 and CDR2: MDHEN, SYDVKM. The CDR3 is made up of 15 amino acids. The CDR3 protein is CASTVGHLPSYGYTF. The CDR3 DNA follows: TGTGCCAGCACGGTCGGCCACCTTCCGTCCTATGGCTACACCTTC.

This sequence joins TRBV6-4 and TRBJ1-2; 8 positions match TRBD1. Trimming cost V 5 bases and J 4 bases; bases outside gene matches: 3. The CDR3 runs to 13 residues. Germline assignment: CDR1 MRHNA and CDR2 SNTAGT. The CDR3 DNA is TGTGCCAGCAGTCGAGGACAGGGCTATGGCTACACCTTC. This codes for CASSRGQGYGYTF.

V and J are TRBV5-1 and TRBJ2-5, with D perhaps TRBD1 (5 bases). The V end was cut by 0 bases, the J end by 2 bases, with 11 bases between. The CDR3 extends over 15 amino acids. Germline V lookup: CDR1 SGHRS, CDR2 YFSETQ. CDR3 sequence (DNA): TGCGCCAGCAGCTTGGCCGTGGCAGGGCAAGAGACCCAGTACTTC. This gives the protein CASSLAVAGQETQYF. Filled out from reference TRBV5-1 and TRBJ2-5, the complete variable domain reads KAGVTQTPRYLIKTRGQQVTLSCSPISGHRSVSWYQQTPGQGLQFLFEYFSETQRNKGNFPGRFSGRQFSNSRSEMNVSTLELGDSALYLCASSLAVAGQETQYFGPGTRLLVL.

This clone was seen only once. The CDR3 loop is CASSLPGGPQHF. CDR3 nucleotide sequence: TGTGCCAGCAGTCTCCCGGGGGGGCCCCAGCATTTT. The V gene is TRBV27, the J gene TRBJ1-5; tentative D call: TRBD1 (5 bases). Trimming took 5 bases from V and 9 from J, leaving 11 bases between them. Germline-derived CDR1 and CDR2 are MNHEY and SMNVEV (reference sequence). The length of the CDR3 is 12 residues.

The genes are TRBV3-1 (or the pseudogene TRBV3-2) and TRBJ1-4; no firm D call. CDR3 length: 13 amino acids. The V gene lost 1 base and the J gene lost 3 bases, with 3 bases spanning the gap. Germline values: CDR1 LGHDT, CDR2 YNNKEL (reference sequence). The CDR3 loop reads CASSQVSNEKLFF. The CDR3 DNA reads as TGTGCCAGCAGCCAAGTGTCTAATGAAAAACTGTTTTTT.

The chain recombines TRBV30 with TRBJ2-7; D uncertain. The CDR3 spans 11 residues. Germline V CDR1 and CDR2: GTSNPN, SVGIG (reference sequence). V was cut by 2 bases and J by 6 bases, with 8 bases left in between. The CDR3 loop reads CAWSRRIEQYF. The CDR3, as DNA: TGTGCCTGGAGTAGGCGGATCGAGCAGTACTTC.

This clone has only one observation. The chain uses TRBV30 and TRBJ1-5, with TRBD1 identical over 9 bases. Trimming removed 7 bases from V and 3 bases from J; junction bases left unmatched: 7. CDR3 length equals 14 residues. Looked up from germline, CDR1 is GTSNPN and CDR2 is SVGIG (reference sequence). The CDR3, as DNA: TGTGCCTACGACAGGGGGAGAATCAATCAGCCCCAGCATTTT. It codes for CAYDRGRINQPQHF.

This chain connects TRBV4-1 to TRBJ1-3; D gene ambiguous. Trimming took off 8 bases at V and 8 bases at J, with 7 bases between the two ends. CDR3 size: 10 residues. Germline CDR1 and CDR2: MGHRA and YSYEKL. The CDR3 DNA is TGCGCCAGCGGCTGGGACACCATATATTTT. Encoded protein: CASGWDTIYF.

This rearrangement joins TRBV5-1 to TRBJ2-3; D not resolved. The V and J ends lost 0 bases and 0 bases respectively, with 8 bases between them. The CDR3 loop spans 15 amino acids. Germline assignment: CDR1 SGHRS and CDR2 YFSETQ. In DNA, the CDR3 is TGCGCCAGCAGCTTGGGCCTGGGCAGCACAGATACGCAGTATTTT. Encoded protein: CASSLGLGSTDTQYF.

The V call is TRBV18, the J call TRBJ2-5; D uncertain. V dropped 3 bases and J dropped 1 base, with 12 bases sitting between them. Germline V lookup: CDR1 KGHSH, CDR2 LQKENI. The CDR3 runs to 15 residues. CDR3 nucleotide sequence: TGTGCCAGCTCACCCCCAAGTCCCGGCCAAGAGACCCAGTACTTC. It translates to CASSPPSPGQETQYF.

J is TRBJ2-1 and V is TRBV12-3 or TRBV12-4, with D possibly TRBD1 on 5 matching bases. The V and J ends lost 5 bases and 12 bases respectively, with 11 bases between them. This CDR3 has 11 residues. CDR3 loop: CASSMGLLQFF. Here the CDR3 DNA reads TGTGCCAGCAGTATGGGGCTGCTGCAGTTCTTC.

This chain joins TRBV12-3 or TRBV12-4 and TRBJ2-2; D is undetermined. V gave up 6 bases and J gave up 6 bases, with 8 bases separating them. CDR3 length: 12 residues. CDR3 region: CASSYRAGELFF. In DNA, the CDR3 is TGTGCCAGCAGCTATCGAGCCGGGGAGCTGTTTTTT.

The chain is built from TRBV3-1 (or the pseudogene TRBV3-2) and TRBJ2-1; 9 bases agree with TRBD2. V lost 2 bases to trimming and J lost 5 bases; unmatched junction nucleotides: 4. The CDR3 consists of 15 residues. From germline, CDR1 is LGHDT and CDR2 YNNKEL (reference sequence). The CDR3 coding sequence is TGTGCCAGCAGCCAAATGCTAGCGGGGAACAATGAGCAGTTCTTC. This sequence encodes CASSQMLAGNNEQFF.

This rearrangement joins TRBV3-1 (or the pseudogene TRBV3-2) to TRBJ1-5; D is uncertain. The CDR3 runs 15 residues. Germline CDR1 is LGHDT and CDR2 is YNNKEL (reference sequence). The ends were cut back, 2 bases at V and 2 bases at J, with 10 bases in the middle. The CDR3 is CASSQMGSGNQPQHF. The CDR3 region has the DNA TGTGCCAGCAGCCAAATGGGGTCCGGCAATCAGCCCCAGCATTTT.

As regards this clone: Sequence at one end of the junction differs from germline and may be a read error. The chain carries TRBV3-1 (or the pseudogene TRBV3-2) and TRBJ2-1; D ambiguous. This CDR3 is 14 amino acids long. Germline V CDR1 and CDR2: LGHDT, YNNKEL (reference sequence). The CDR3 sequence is CASSQAYSNNEQFF. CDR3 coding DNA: TGTGCCAGCAGCCAAGCCTACTCCAACAATGAGCAGTTCTTC.